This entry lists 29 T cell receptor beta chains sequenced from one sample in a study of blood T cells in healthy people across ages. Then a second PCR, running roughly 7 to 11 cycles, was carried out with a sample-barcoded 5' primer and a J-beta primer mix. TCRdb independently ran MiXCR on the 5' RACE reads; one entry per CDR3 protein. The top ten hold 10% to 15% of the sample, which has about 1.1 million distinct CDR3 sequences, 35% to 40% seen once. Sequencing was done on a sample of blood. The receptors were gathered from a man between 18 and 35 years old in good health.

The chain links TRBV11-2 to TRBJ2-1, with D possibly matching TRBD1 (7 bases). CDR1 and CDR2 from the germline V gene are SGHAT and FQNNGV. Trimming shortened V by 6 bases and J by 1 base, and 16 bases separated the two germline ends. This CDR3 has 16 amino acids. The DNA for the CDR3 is TGTGCCAGCAGTTCGAGGGGGGACAGTTCCTACAATGAGCAGTTCTTC. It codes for CASSSRGDSSYNEQFF.

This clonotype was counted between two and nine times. CDR3 in DNA: TGCAGTGCTCGACCGACAGGGTCCCGCGGCTACACCTTC. Its protein product is CSARPTGSRGYTF. The chain couples TRBV20-1 to TRBJ1-2; 7 positions agree with TRBD1. The CDR3 consists of 13 residues. V shed 5 bases, J shed 8 bases, and the junction held 11 bases outside the gene matches. Germline V gives CDR1 DFQATT, CDR2 SNEGSKA (reference sequence).

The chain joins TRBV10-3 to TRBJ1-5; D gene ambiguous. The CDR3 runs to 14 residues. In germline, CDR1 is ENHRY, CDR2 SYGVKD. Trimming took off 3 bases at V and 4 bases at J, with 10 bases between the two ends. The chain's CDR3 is CAISDPDSNQPQHF. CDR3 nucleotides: TGTGCCATCAGTGACCCTGACTCAAATCAGCCCCAGCATTTT.

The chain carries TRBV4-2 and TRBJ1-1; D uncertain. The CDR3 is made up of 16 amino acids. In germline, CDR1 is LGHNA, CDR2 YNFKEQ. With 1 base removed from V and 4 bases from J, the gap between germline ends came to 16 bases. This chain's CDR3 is CASSQVHGPTGTEAFF. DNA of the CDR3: TGTGCCAGCAGCCAAGTCCATGGACCGACGGGCACTGAAGCTTTCTTT.

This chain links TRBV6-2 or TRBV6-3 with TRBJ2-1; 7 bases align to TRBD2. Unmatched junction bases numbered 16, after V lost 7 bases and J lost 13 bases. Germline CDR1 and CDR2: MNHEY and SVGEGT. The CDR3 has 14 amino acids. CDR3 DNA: TGTGCCAGCACTATCCGGGACTACATAACGACCCAGTTCTTC. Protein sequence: CASTIRDYITTQFF.

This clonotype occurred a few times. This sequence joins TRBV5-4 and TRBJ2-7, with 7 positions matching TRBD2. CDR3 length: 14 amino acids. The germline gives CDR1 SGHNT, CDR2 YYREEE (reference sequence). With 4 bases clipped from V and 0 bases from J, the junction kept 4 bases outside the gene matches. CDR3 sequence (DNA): TGTGCCAGCAGCCTACGGGACTACTCCTACGAGCAGTACTTC. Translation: CASSLRDYSYEQYF.

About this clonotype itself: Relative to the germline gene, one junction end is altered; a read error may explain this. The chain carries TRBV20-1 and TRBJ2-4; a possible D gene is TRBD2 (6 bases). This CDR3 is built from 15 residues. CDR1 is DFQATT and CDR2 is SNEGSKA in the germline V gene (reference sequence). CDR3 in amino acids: CSARDGSLAKNIRYF. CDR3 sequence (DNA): TGCAGTGCTAGAGATGGGTCACTAGCCAAAAACATTCGGTACTTC.

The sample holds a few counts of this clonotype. CDR3 protein: CASIYRPILFTHEQYF. CDR3 coding DNA: TGTGCCAGCATCTATCGGCCGATTTTGTTCACCCACGAGCAGTACTTC. V usage is TRBV12-3 or TRBV12-4 and J usage is TRBJ2-7; D not resolved. V gave up 7 bases and J gave up 5 bases, with 24 bases separating them. The CDR3 has 16 residues.

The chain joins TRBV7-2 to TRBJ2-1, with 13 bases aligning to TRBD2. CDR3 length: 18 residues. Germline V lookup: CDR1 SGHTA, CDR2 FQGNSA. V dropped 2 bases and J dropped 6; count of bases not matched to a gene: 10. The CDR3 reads CASSLIPGLAGFGNEQFF. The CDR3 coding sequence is TGTGCCAGCAGCTTAATCCCGGGACTAGCGGGATTTGGCAATGAGCAGTTCTTC. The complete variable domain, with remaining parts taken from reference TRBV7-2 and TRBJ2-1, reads GAGVSQSPSNKVTEKGKDVELRCDPISGHTALYWYRQSLGQGLEFLIYFQGNSAPDKSGLPSDRFSAERTGGSVSTLTIQRTQQEDSAVYLCASSLIPGLAGFGNEQFFGPGTRLTVL.

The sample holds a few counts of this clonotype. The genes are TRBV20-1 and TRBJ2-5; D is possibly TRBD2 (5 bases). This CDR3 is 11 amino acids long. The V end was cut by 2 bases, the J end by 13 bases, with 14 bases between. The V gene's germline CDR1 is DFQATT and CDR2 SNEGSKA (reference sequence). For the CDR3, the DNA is TGCAGTGCTAGAAAGCGGAACGTACGGTACTTC. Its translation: CSARKRNVRYF.

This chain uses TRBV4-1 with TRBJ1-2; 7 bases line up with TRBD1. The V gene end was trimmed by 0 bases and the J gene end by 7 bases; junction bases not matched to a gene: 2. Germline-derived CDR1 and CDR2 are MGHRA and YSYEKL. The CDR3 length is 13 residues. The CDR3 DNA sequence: TGCGCCAGCAGCCAAGAGACAGGGTCTGGCTACACCTTC. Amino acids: CASSQETGSGYTF.

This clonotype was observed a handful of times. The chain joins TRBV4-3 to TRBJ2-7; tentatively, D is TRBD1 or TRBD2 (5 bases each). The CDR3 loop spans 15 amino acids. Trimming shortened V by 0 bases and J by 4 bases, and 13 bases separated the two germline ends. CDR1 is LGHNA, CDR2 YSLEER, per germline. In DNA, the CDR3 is TGCGCCAGCAGCCAAGAATCGGGACCTTATTACGAGCAGTACTTC. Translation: CASSQESGPYYEQYF.

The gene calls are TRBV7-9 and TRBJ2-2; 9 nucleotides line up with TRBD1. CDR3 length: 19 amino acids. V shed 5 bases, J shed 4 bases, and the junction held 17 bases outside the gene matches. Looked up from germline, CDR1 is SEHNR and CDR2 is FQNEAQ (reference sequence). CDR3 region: CASSIMRLRDREPTGELFF. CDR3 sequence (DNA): TGTGCCAGCAGCATAATGAGACTCCGGGACAGGGAACCCACCGGGGAGCTGTTTTTT.

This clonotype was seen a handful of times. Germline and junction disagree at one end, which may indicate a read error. The CDR3 loop reads CASSLRQGTNEKLFF. CDR3 coding DNA: TGCGCCAGCAGCTTGCGACAGGGCACTAATGAAAAACTGTTTTTT. V is TRBV11-2 and J is TRBJ1-4; TRBD1 aligns across 7 bases. The CDR3 is 15 residues long. CDR1 is SGHAT and CDR2 is FQNNGV in the germline V gene.

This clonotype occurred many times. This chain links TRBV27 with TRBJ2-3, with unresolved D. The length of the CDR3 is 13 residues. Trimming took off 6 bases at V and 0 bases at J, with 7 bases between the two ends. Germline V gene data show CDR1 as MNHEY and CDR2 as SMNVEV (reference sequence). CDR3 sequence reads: CASSFASTDTQYF. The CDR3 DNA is TGTGCCAGCAGCTTTGCTAGCACAGATACGCAGTATTTT.

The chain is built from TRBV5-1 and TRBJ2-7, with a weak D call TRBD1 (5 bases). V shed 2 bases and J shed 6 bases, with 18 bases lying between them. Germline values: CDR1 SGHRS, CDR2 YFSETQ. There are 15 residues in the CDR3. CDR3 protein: CASSLQVGDSSEQYF. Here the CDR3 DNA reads TGCGCCAGCAGCTTACAGGTTGGCGATAGCAGCGAGCAGTACTTC.

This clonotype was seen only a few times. The CDR3 reads CASSFMSTDTQYF. CDR3 bases: TGTGCCAGCAGTTTCATGAGCACAGATACGCAGTATTTT. The rearrangement joins TRBV28 to TRBJ2-3; D is unresolved. This CDR3 is built from 13 residues. CDR1 and CDR2 (germline): MDHEN, SYDVKM. The V gene lost 3 bases and the J gene lost 0 bases, with 4 bases spanning the gap.

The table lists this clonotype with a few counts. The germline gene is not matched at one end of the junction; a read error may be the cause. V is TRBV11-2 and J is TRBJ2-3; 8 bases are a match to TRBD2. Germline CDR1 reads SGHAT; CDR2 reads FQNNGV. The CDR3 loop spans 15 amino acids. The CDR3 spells CASSSGGASTGTQYF. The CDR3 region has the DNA TGTGCCAGCAGCTCCGGGGGGGCTAGCACAGGTACGCAGTATTTT.

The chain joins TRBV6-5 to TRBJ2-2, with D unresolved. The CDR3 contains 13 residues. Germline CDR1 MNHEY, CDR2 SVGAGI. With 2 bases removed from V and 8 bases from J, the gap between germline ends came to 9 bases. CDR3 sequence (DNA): TGTGCCAGCAGTTACCGTGAAATGGGGGAGCTGTTTTTT. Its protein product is CASSYREMGELFF.

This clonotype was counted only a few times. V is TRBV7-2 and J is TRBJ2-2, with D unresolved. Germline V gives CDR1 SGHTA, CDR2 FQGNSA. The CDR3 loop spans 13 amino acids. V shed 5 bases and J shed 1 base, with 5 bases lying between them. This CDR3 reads CASSALNTGELFF. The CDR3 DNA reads TGTGCCAGCAGCGCCCTGAACACCGGGGAGCTGTTTTTT.

CDR3 region: CASSDPSGGHEQFF. The CDR3 bases are TGTGCCAGCAGTGACCCTAGCGGGGGTCATGAGCAGTTCTTC. The chain joins TRBV2 to TRBJ2-1, with TRBD2 matching over 10 bases. V trimming: 3 bases; J trimming: 8 bases; junction bases outside the gene matches: 4. CDR3 length: 14 residues. Germline CDR1 is SNHLY and CDR2 is FYNNEI.

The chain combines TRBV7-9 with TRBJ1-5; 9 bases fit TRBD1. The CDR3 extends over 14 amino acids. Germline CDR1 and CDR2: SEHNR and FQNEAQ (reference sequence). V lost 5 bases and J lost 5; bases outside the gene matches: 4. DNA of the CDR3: TGTGCCAGCAGCACGGGACAGGGTCATCAGCCCCAGCATTTT. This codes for CASSTGQGHQPQHF. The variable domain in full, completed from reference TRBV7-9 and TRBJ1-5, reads DTGVSQNPRHKITKRGQNVTFRCDPISEHNRLYWYRQTLGQGPEFLTYFQNEAQLEKSRLLSDRFSAERPKGSFSTLEIQRTEQGDSAMYLCASSTGQGHQPQHFGDGTRLSIL.

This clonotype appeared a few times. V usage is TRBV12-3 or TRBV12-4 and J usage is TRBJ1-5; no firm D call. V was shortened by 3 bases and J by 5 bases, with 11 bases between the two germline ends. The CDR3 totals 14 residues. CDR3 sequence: CASSFAADDQPQHF. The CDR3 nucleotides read TGTGCCAGCAGTTTTGCGGCAGACGATCAGCCCCAGCATTTT.

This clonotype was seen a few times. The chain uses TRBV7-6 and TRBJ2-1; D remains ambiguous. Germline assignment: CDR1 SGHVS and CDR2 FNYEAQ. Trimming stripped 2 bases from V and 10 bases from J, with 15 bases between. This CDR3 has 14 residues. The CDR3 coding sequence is TGTGCCAGCAGCTTAAGAGAACGGTTCACAGAGCAGTTCTTC. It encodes CASSLRERFTEQFF.

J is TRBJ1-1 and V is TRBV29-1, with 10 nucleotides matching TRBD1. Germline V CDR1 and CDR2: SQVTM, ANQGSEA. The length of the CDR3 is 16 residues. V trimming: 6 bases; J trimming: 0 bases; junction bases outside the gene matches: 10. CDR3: CSVTLGQGVMNTEAFF. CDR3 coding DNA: TGCAGCGTGACACTTGGACAGGGGGTAATGAACACTGAAGCTTTCTTT.

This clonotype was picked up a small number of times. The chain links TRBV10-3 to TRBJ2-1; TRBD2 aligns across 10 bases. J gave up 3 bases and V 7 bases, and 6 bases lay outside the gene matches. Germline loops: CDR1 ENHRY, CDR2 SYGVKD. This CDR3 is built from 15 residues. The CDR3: CAINRASGGYNEQFF. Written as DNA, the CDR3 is TGTGCCATCAATAGGGCTAGCGGGGGCTACAATGAGCAGTTCTTC.

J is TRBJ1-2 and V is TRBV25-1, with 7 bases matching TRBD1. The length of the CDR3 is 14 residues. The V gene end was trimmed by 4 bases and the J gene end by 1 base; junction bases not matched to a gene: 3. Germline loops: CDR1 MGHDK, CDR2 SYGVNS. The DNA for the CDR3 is TGTGCCAGCAGTGGGACAGGATTTAACTATGGCTACACCTTC. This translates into CASSGTGFNYGYTF.

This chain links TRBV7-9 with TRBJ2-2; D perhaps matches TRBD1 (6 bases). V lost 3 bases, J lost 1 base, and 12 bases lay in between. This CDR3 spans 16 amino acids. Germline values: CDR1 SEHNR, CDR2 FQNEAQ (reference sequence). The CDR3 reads CASSFSTGLNTGELFF. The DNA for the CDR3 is TGTGCCAGCAGCTTTTCGACAGGACTGAACACCGGGGAGCTGTTTTTT.

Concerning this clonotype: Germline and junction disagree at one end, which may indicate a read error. The CDR3 sequence is CGVRARVGETQYF. In nucleotides, the CDR3 is TGCGGCGTTAGGGCTCGGGTCGGGGAGACCCAGTACTTC. J is TRBJ2-5 and V is TRBV29-1, with D uncertain. This CDR3 spans 13 amino acids. From germline, CDR1 is SQVTM and CDR2 ANQGSEA.